These 4 T cell receptor beta chains were all obtained from the same sample, sequenced in a study of T cell responses to AZD1222 COVID-19 vaccine. Only in-frame clones appear in the TCRdb table, and some are missing; sequencing was by immunoSEQ multiplex PCR. The table shows 200,000 to 250,000 clones, with roughly 91% occurring only once. The sample was peripheral blood, taken on day 0 of MenACWY control vaccination. All receptors derive from an adult in good health.

V and J are TRBV18 and TRBJ1-1, with TRBD1 identical over 8 bases. There are 14 residues in the CDR3. The V and J ends lost 6 bases and 4 bases, in that order; junction bases with no gene match: 7. CDR1 is KGHSH, CDR2 LQKENI, per germline. CDR3 DNA sequence: TGTGCCAGCTCTCTTGGACAGGGAGGCACTGAAGCTTTCTTT. It specifies CASSLGQGGTEAFF. Looking up the rest from reference TRBV18 and TRBJ1-1 gives the full variable domain: NAGVMQNPRHLVRRRGQEARLRCSPMKGHSHVYWYRQLPEEGLKFMVYLQKENIIDESGMPKERFSAEFPKEGPSILRIQQVVRGDSAAYFCASSLGQGGTEAFFGQGTRLTVV.

A single count supports this clone. The rearrangement links TRBV6-5 to TRBJ1-3; 7 nucleotides match TRBD1. Trimming cost V 4 bases and J 4 bases; bases outside gene matches: 4. This CDR3 spans 14 amino acids. Germline V gene lookup returns CDR1 MNHEY and CDR2 SVGAGI. The CDR3 spells CASSSDRWGNTIYF. DNA for the CDR3: TGTGCCAGCAGTTCGGACAGGTGGGGAAACACCATATATTTT.

The V and J genes are TRBV19 and TRBJ1-4; D uncertain. The CDR3 contains 15 residues. Germline assignment: CDR1 LNHDA and CDR2 SQIVND (reference sequence). V was cut by 9 bases and J by 0 bases, with 14 bases left in between. CDR3 DNA: TGTGCCAGCCAAGGGTCCAGTGCAACTAATGAAAAACTGTTTTTT. This sequence encodes CASQGSSATNEKLFF.

This clone was detected only a few times. The J gene is TRBJ2-7, the V gene TRBV5-1; D is perhaps TRBD1 (6 bases). Germline lookup yields CDR1 SGHRS and CDR2 YFSETQ. V dropped 4 bases and J dropped 6 bases, with 17 bases sitting between them. This CDR3 is 14 amino acids long. CDR3 loop: CASSLQQGIGEQYF. CDR3 in DNA: TGCGCCAGCAGCCTCCAACAGGGAATTGGCGAGCAGTACTTC.